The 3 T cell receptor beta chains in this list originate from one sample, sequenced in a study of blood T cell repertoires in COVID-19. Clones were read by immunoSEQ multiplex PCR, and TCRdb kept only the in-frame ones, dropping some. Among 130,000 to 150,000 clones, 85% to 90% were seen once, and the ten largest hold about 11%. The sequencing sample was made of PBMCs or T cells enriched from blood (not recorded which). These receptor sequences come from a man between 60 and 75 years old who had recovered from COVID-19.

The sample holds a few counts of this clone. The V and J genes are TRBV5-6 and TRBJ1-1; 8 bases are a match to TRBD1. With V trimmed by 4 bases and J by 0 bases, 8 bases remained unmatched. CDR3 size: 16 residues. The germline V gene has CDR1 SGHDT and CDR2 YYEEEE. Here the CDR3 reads CASSKQGARMNTEAFF. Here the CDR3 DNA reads TGTGCCAGCAGCAAGCAGGGGGCGCGGATGAACACTGAAGCTTTCTTT. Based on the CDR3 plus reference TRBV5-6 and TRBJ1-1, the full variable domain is DAGVTQSPTHLIKTRGQQVTLRCSPKSGHDTVSWYQQALGQGPQFIFQYYEEEERQRGNFPDRFSGHQFPNYSSELNVNALLLGDSALYLCASSKQGARMNTEAFFGQGTRLTVV.

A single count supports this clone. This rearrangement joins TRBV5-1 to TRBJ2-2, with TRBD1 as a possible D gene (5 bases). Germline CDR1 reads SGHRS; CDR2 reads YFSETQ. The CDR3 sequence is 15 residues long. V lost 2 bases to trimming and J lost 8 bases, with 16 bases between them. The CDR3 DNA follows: TGCGCCAGCAGCTTAGTGGGGCCAACGGCGGGGGAGCTGTTTTTT. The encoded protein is CASSLVGPTAGELFF.

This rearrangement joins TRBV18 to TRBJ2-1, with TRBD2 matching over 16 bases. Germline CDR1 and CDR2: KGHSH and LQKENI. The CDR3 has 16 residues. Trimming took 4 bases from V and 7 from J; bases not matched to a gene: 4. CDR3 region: CASSLPGLAGGNEQFF. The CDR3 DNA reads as TGTGCCAGCTCACTCCCGGGACTAGCGGGAGGGAATGAGCAGTTCTTC.